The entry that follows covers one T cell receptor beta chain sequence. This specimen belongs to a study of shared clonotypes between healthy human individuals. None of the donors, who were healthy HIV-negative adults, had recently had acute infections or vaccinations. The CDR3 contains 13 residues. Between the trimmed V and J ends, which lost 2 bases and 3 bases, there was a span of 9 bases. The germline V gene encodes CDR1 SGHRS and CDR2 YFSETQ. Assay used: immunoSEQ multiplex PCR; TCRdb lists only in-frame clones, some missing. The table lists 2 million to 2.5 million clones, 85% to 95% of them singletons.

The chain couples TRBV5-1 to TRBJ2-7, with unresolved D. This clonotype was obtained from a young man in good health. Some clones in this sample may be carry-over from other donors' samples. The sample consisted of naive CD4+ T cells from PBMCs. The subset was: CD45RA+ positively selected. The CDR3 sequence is CASSFGSNYEQYF. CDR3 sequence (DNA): TGCGCCAGCAGCTTCGGTTCGAACTACGAGCAGTACTTC. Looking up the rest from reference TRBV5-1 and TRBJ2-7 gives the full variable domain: KAGVTQTPRYLIKTRGQQVTLSCSPISGHRSVSWYQQTPGQGLQFLFEYFSETQRNKGNFPGRFSGRQFSNSRSEMNVSTLELGDSALYLCASSFGSNYEQYFGPGTRLTVT.